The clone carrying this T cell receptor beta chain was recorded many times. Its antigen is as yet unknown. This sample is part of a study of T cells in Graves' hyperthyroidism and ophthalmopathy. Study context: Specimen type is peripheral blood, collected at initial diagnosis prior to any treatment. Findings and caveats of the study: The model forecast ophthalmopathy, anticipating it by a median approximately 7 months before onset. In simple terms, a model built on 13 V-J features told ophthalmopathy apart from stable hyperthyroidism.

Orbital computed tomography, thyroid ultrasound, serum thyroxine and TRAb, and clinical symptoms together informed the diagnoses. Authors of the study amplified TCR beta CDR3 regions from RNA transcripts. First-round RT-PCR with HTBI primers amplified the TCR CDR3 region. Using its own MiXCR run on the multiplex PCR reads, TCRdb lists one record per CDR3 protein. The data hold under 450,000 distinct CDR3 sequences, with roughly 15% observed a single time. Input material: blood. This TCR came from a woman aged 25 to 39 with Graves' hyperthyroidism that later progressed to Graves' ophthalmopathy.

The CDR3 bases are TGTGCCAGCAGTGAAGCAGATGGGGGTTGGGGAGAGACCCAGTACTTC. Its translation is CASSEADGGWGETQYF. The V gene is TRBV2, the J gene TRBJ2-5, with D tentatively TRBD1 or TRBD2 (5 bases each). V lost 0 bases and J 4 bases, leaving 15 bases between the germline ends. This CDR3 contains 16 residues. Germline CDR1 is SNHLY and CDR2 is FYNNEI.